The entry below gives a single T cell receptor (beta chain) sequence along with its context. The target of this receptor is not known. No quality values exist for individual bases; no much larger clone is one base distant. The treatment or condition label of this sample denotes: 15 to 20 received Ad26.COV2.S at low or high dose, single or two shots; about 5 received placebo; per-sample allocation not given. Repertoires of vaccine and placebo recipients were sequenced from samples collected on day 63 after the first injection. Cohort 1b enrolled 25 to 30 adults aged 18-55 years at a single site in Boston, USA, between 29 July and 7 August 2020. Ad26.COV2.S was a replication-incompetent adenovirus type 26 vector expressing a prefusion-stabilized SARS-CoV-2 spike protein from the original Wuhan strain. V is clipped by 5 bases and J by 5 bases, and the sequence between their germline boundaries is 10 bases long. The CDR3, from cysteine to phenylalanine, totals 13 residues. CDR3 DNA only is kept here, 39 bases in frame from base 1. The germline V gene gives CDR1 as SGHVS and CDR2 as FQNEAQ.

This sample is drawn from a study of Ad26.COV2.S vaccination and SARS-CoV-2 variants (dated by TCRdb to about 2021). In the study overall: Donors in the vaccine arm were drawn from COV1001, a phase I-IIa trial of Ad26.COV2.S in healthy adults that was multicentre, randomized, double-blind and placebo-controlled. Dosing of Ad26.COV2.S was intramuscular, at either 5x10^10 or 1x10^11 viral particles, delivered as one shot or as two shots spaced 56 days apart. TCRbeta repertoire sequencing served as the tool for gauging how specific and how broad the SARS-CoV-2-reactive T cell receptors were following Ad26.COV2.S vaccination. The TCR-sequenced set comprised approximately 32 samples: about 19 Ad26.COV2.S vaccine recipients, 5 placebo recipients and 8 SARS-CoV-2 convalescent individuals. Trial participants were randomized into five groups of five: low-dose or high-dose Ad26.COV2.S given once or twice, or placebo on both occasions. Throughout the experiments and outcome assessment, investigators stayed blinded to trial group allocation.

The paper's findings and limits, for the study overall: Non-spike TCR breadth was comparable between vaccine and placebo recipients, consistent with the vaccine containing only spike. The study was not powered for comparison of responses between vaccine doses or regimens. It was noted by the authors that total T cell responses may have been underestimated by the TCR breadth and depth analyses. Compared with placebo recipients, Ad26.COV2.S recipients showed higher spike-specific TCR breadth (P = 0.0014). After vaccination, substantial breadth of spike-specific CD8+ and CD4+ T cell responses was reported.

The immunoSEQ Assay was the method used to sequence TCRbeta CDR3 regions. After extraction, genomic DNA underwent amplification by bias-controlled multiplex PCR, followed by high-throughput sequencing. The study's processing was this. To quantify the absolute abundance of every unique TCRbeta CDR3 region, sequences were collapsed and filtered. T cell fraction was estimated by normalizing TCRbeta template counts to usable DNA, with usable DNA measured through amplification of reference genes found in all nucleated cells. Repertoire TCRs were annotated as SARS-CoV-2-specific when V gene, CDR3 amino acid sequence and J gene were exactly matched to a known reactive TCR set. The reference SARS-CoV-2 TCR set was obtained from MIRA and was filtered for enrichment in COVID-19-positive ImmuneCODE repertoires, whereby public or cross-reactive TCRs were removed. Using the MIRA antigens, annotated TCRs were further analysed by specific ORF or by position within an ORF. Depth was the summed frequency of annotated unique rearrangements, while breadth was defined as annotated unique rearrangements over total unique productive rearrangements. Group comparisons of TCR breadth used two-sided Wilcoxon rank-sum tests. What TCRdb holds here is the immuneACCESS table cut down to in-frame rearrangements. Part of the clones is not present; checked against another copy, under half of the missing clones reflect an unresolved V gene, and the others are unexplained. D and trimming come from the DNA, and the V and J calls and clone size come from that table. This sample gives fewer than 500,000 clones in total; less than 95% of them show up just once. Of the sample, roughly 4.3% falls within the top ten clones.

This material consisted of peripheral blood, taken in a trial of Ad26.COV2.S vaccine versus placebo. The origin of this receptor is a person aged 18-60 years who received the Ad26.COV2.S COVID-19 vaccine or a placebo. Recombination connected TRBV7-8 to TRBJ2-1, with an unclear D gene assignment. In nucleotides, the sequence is TGTGCCAGCAGCGACGGGCCCCACAATGAGCAGTTCTTC. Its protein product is CASSDGPHNEQFF.